One and the same sample provided the 20 T cell receptor beta chains below, sequenced in a study of blood T cell repertoires in COVID-19. Profiling relied on immunoSEQ multiplex PCR, and the TCRdb table lists in-frame clones only, not all of them. This table has fewer than 400,000 clones, under 90% appearing once. Sequences were obtained from PBMCs or T cells enriched from blood (not recorded which). These receptors all come from a man aged 30 to 39 who had recovered from COVID-19.

The rearrangement links TRBV27 to TRBJ2-1; D uncertain. V lost 0 bases and J 7 bases, leaving 7 bases between the germline ends. The CDR3 runs to 13 residues. Germline CDR1 and CDR2: MNHEY and SMNVEV (reference sequence). CDR3 region: CASSLSPRNEQFF. The CDR3 DNA reads TGTGCCAGCAGTTTATCTCCGCGAAATGAGCAGTTCTTC.

In regard to this clone: Distinct nucleotide sequences in the sample also encode this CDR3. The rearrangement uses TRBV18 and TRBJ1-1; D remains ambiguous. Deletions cut 6 bases from V and 1 base from J, with 9 bases between. This CDR3 contains 13 residues. Per the germline V gene, CDR1 is KGHSH and CDR2 is LQKENI. The DNA for the CDR3 is TGTGCCAGCTCGCCGGGTAGGAACACTGAAGCTTTCTTT. It translates to CASSPGRNTEAFF.

This clone has only one observation. The V gene is TRBV3-1 (or the pseudogene TRBV3-2), the J gene TRBJ2-1; D is perhaps TRBD2 (7 bases). The CDR3 is 13 amino acids. The ends were cut back, 2 bases at V and 6 bases at J, with 8 bases in the middle. CDR1 LGHDT and CDR2 YNNKEL come from the germline V gene (reference sequence). The CDR3 here is CASSQRGGNEQFF. The CDR3 DNA is TGTGCCAGCAGCCAAAGGGGGGGCAATGAGCAGTTCTTC.

This clone has only one observation. The V gene is TRBV10-2, the J gene TRBJ2-5, with D maybe TRBD1 (9 bases). CDR3 length: 16 residues. Per the germline V gene, CDR1 is WSHSY and CDR2 is SAAADI. The V end was cut by 5 bases, the J end by 9 bases, with 25 bases between. The DNA for the CDR3 is TGCGCCAGCAGTCCCCGGGGGGGGACAGGGTCTGAGGCCCAGTACTTC. Translation: CASSPRGGTGSEAQYF.

Written as DNA, the CDR3 is TGCGCCAGCAGCCCAAAACCAGGACAGATTGACACCGGGGAGCTGTTTTTT. It yields the protein CASSPKPGQIDTGELFF. The chain has TRBV5-1 and TRBJ2-2; possible D gene TRBD1, 6 bases. Trimming removed 4 bases from V and 3 bases from J, with 19 bases in between. The CDR3 has 17 amino acids. Germline V gene lookup returns CDR1 SGHRS and CDR2 YFSETQ.

The chain links TRBV5-1 to TRBJ2-6; 9 nucleotides align to TRBD1. The germline V gene has CDR1 SGHRS and CDR2 YFSETQ. The CDR3 has 20 amino acids. V lost 6 bases and J lost 0; bases outside the gene matches: 16. The CDR3 loop is CASTEGTGTTYLSGANVLTF. CDR3 coding DNA: TGCGCCAGCACCGAAGGGACAGGGACGACCTATCTCTCTGGGGCCAACGTCCTGACTTTC. The variable domain in full, with the rest retrieved from reference TRBV5-1 and TRBJ2-6, is KAGVTQTPRYLIKTRGQQVTLSCSPISGHRSVSWYQQTPGQGLQFLFEYFSETQRNKGNFPGRFSGRQFSNSRSEMNVSTLELGDSALYLCASTEGTGTTYLSGANVLTFGAGSRLTVL.

The rearrangement links TRBV15 to TRBJ1-1; D is undetermined. Between the trimmed V and J ends, which lost 0 bases and 4 bases, there was a span of 12 bases. CDR1 LNHNV and CDR2 YYDKDF come from the germline V gene (reference sequence). This CDR3 is built from 15 residues. CDR3: CATSRDGIDTTEAFF. DNA for the CDR3: TGTGCCACCAGCAGAGATGGCATAGACACCACTGAAGCTTTCTTT.

The chain employs TRBV28 and TRBJ1-1; D is unclear. V lost 6 bases to trimming and J lost 8 bases, with 10 bases between them. Germline lookup yields CDR1 MDHEN and CDR2 SYDVKM. CDR3 length equals 11 residues. The DNA of the CDR3 is TGTGCCAGCAGGGGCGGGAGGGAAGCTTTCTTT. Its translation: CASRGGREAFF. Variable domain in full (rest from reference TRBV28 and TRBJ1-1): DVKVTQSSRYLVKRTGEKVFLECVQDMDHENMFWYRQDPGLGLRLIYFSYDVKMKEKGDIPEGYSVSREKKERFSLILESASTNQTSMYLCASRGGREAFFGQGTRLTVV.

This chain joins TRBV2 and TRBJ1-1; 10 bases map to TRBD1. Trimming removed 6 bases from V and 5 bases from J; junction bases left unmatched: 9. Germline CDR1 and CDR2: SNHLY and FYNNEI. The CDR3 runs to 15 residues. The CDR3 loop reads CASSDGDRGDTEAFF. The CDR3 DNA is TGTGCCAGCAGCGACGGGGACAGGGGAGATACTGAAGCTTTCTTT.

The chain has TRBV11-2 and TRBJ2-5, with D possibly being TRBD2 (6 bases). Germline V CDR1 and CDR2: SGHAT, FQNNGV. The V gene lost 5 bases and the J gene lost 1 base, with 14 bases spanning the gap. This CDR3 region has 15 residues. CDR3 bases: TGTGCCAGCAGCCTGAGACTGGGGGGCCAAGAGACCCAGTACTTC. It codes for CASSLRLGGQETQYF.

This chain connects TRBV5-1 to TRBJ1-6, with D possibly being TRBD1 (5 bases). CDR3 length: 19 residues. The V gene's germline CDR1 is SGHRS and CDR2 YFSETQ. The V and J ends lost 4 bases and 0 bases respectively, with 20 bases between them. This chain's CDR3 is CASSLGAPGRSSYNSPLHF. The CDR3 bases are TGCGCCAGCAGCCTAGGGGCGCCAGGTCGGAGCTCCTATAATTCACCCCTCCACTTT.

This clone was counted once. This rearrangement joins TRBV18 to TRBJ2-4, with 8 positions matching TRBD2. J lost 7 bases, V lost 3 bases, and 11 bases had no gene match. Germline V lookup: CDR1 KGHSH, CDR2 LQKENI. The CDR3 contains 16 residues. CDR3: CASSPARGGGGNIQYF. CDR3 bases: TGTGCCAGCTCACCTGCCCGCGGGGGCGGGGGGAACATTCAGTACTTC.

This chain links TRBV5-1 with TRBJ1-1; 7 positions match TRBD1. The CDR3 is 14 amino acids. Germline loops: CDR1 SGHRS, CDR2 YFSETQ. V dropped 4 bases and J dropped 4; count of bases not matched to a gene: 7. For the CDR3, the DNA is TGCGCCAGCAGCCCCAGGGGGGAAGGCACTGAAGCTTTCTTT. Amino acids: CASSPRGEGTEAFF.

V gene TRBV12-3 or TRBV12-4 combines with J gene TRBJ1-2, with D hard to call. The CDR3 runs to 11 residues. The ends were cut back, 5 bases at V and 3 bases at J, with 4 bases in the middle. The CDR3 DNA sequence: TGTGCCAGCAGTACGGACTATGGCTACACCTTC. It translates to CASSTDYGYTF.

This chain connects TRBV5-4 to TRBJ2-7, with 7 bases fitting TRBD2. The trim removed 4 bases at V and 4 bases at J, leaving 8 bases unmatched. Germline loops: CDR1 SGHNT, CDR2 YYREEE (reference sequence). The CDR3 has 14 residues. The CDR3, as DNA: TGTGCCAGCAGCCTGAGGGCGGGAGTTTACGAGCAGTACTTC. It codes for CASSLRAGVYEQYF.

This clone was observed a few times. The CDR3: CASSPSWREPYNEQFF. The CDR3, as DNA: TGCGCCAGCAGCCCCTCGTGGCGGGAGCCCTACAATGAGCAGTTCTTC. The V and J genes are TRBV4-1 and TRBJ2-1; TRBD2 agrees at 7 bases. The CDR3 runs to 16 residues. Germline V gene lookup returns CDR1 MGHRA and CDR2 YSYEKL. V trimming: 4 bases; J trimming: 2 bases; junction bases outside the gene matches: 8.

The chain joins TRBV6-5 to TRBJ1-3; D is perhaps TRBD1 (5 bases). From germline, CDR1 is MNHEY and CDR2 SVGAGI. The CDR3 extends over 15 amino acids. V lost 2 bases to trimming and J lost 4 bases, with 12 bases between them. CDR3: CASSYTRVAGNTIYF. The CDR3 DNA sequence: TGTGCCAGCAGTTACACCAGGGTCGCGGGAAACACCATATATTTT.

The genes are TRBV3-1 (or the pseudogene TRBV3-2) and TRBJ1-1, with a possible D match to TRBD1 (5 bases). The ends were cut back, 4 bases at V and 1 base at J, with 10 bases in the middle. The CDR3 sequence is 14 residues long. Germline CDR1 reads LGHDT; CDR2 reads YNNKEL (reference sequence). CDR3 amino acids: CASSPRVWNTEAFF. CDR3 sequence (DNA): TGTGCCAGCAGCCCCAGGGTGTGGAACACTGAAGCTTTCTTT.

The chain links TRBV2 to TRBJ2-3; tentative D call: TRBD1 (5 bases). Germline CDR1 is SNHLY and CDR2 is FYNNEI. Trimming pared 6 bases from V and 3 bases from J, leaving 19 bases between. This CDR3 has 16 residues. The CDR3 is CASRRSTELITDTQYF. The CDR3 coding sequence is TGTGCCAGCAGACGATCGACAGAATTGATAACAGATACGCAGTATTTT.

This clone was observed a single time. The chain uses TRBV12-3 or TRBV12-4 and TRBJ1-2; unclear D gene. This CDR3 is built from 11 residues. V was cut by 7 bases and J by 8 bases, with 11 bases left in between. CDR3 bases: TGTGCCAGCACCGTAGGCGGGGGCTACACCTTC. Its protein is CASTVGGGYTF.